What follows are 16 T cell receptor beta chains derived from one specimen sequenced in a study of shared clonotypes between healthy human individuals. Only in-frame clones appear in the TCRdb table, and some are missing; sequencing was by immunoSEQ multiplex PCR. The top ten clones hold 0.39% of a sample with 2 million to 2.5 million clones, over 85% of them seen once. The sample comprised naive CD4+ T cells from PBMCs. Subset here: CD45RA+ positively selected. Receptors were obtained from a young man in good health. Some clones in this sample may be carry-over from other donors' samples.

Only one count was recorded for this clone. V usage is TRBV9 and J usage is TRBJ1-1, with D possibly TRBD1 on 6 matching bases. This CDR3 is 17 amino acids long. V gave up 0 bases and J gave up 3 bases, with 18 bases separating them. Germline assignment: CDR1 SGDLS and CDR2 YYNGEE. CDR3 coding DNA: TGTGCCAGCAGCGTAGCATGGGGGGCGCGGGGTGACACTGAAGCTTTCTTT. It translates to CASSVAWGARGDTEAFF.

This chain uses TRBV5-1 with TRBJ2-2; a possible D gene is TRBD1 (6 bases). Trimming pared 2 bases from V and 0 bases from J, leaving 11 bases between. The CDR3 runs to 16 residues. CDR1 and CDR2 (germline): SGHRS, YFSETQ. CDR3 nucleotide sequence: TGCGCCAGCAGCTTCGGCCAGGGGACGAACACCGGGGAGCTGTTTTTT. Its protein is CASSFGQGTNTGELFF.

This chain connects TRBV11-2 to TRBJ2-7, with D maybe TRBD2 (6 bases). Trimming removed 5 bases at V and 3 bases at J, with 17 bases between. There are 15 residues in the CDR3. Germline-derived CDR1 and CDR2 are SGHAT and FQNNGV. CDR3 in amino acids: CASSPLRSGVYEQYF. The CDR3 coding sequence is TGTGCCAGCAGCCCCCTTCGATCGGGGGTCTACGAGCAGTACTTC.

CDR3: CASTFRGAYEQYF. As DNA, the CDR3 is TGTGCCAGCACCTTTCGGGGGGCCTACGAGCAGTACTTC. The V and J genes are TRBV7-2 and TRBJ2-7; 7 positions match TRBD2. Germline V gene data show CDR1 as SGHTA and CDR2 as FQGNSA. The CDR3 has 13 residues. The V and J ends lost 7 bases and 2 bases, in that order; junction bases with no gene match: 5.

This clone came up a few times. The chain combines TRBV6-5 with TRBJ2-3, with D unclear. Germline V gene sequence: CDR1 MNHEY, CDR2 SVGAGI. The V end was cut by 5 bases, the J end by 2 bases, with 2 bases between. The length of the CDR3 is 11 residues. CDR3 in amino acids: CASSNTDTQYF. CDR3 in DNA: TGTGCCAGCAGTAACACAGATACGCAGTATTTT.

The table lists this clone with a count of one. The rearrangement links TRBV28 to TRBJ2-2, with D possibly matching TRBD2 (6 bases). This CDR3 region has 15 residues. CDR1 MDHEN and CDR2 SYDVKM come from the germline V gene. Trimming cost V 1 base and J 6 bases, with 12 bases left between them. The CDR3 is CASSLFPGVPGELFF. Written as DNA, the CDR3 is TGTGCCAGCAGTTTATTCCCGGGGGTCCCCGGGGAGCTGTTTTTT.

The chain joins TRBV4-1 to TRBJ2-7; 11 bases are a match to TRBD2. CDR3 length: 15 residues. CDR1 and CDR2 from the germline V gene are MGHRA and YSYEKL. V shed 1 base and J 6 bases; nucleotides not matched to a gene: 5. Here the CDR3 DNA reads TGCGCCAGCAGCCAAGCCACTAGCGGGAGCGGCGAGCAGTACTTC. Translating gives CASSQATSGSGEQYF.

The chain uses TRBV2 and TRBJ2-1; unclear D gene. Germline assignment: CDR1 SNHLY and CDR2 FYNNEI. The CDR3 has 13 amino acids. The ends were cut back, 6 bases at V and 3 bases at J, with 9 bases in the middle. The CDR3 is CASSLQNYNEQFF. The CDR3 DNA follows: TGTGCCAGCAGCCTCCAGAACTACAATGAGCAGTTCTTC. The whole variable domain, filled in from reference TRBV2 and TRBJ2-1, reads EPEVTQTPSHQVTQMGQEVILRCVPISNHLYFYWYRQILGQKVEFLVSFYNNEISEKSEIFDDQFSVERPDGSNFTLKIRSTKLEDSAMYFCASSLQNYNEQFFGPGTRLTVL.

A remark on this clone: At the DNA level, this CDR3 is encoded by other sequences in the same sample as well. The V call is TRBV5-1, the J call TRBJ2-6; D remains ambiguous. The CDR3 runs to 13 residues. V was shortened by 2 bases and J by 3 bases, with 3 bases between the two germline ends. Per the germline V gene, CDR1 is SGHRS and CDR2 is YFSETQ. In DNA, the CDR3 is TGCGCCAGCAGCTTAAGTGGGGCCAACGTCCTGACTTTC. It translates to CASSLSGANVLTF.

The gene calls are TRBV2 and TRBJ1-5; 9 nucleotides align to TRBD1. This CDR3 comprises 15 residues. Germline CDR1 SNHLY, CDR2 FYNNEI. The V gene end was trimmed by 2 bases and the J gene end by 6 bases; junction bases not matched to a gene: 5. CDR3 coding DNA: TGTGCCAGCAGTGAACGGACAGGGGTTGGTCAGCCCCAGCATTTT. Translation gives CASSERTGVGQPQHF.

As regards this clone: Relative to the germline gene, one junction end is altered; a read error may explain this. The rearrangement joins TRBV27 to TRBJ2-7; D gene uncertain. In germline, CDR1 is MNHEY, CDR2 SMNVEV (reference sequence). This CDR3 is built from 12 residues. CDR3 residues: CASSSTSSEQYF. As DNA, the CDR3 is TGTGCCAGCAGCTCCACTTCCTCCGAGCAGTACTTC.

As regards this clone: This CDR3 is also generated by other DNA sequences in the sample. The rearrangement uses TRBV28 and TRBJ1-2; D gene ambiguous. V lost 3 bases and J 7 bases, leaving 6 bases between the germline ends. CDR1 is MDHEN, CDR2 SYDVKM, per germline. The CDR3 is 11 amino acids. CDR3 protein: CASSFAGGYTF. The CDR3 nucleotides are TGTGCCAGCAGTTTCGCGGGTGGCTACACCTTC.

This clone was recorded a few times. The rearrangement uses TRBV14 and TRBJ2-1, with D perhaps matching TRBD1 (5 bases). CDR3 size: 16 residues. Germline V lookup: CDR1 SGHDN, CDR2 FVKESK. V gave up 1 base and J gave up 2 bases, with 12 bases separating them. The CDR3 region has the DNA TGTGCCAGCAGCCAAGTCAACAGGCGTACCTACAATGAGCAGTTCTTC. Protein: CASSQVNRRTYNEQFF.

The chain links TRBV28 to TRBJ2-3; 8 bases agree with TRBD1. Germline lookup yields CDR1 MDHEN and CDR2 SYDVKM. V trimming: 5 bases; J trimming: 4 bases; junction bases outside the gene matches: 8. The CDR3 runs to 15 residues. In DNA, the CDR3 is TGTGCCAGCAGTCCATACGACAGGGGTGCAGATACGCAGTATTTT. Amino acid sequence: CASSPYDRGADTQYF.

In its sample, this clone was seen once. The CDR3 reads CASSPWSNTEAFF. Written as DNA, the CDR3 is TGTGCCAGCAGCCCATGGAGCAACACTGAAGCTTTCTTT. The genes are TRBV11-1 and TRBJ1-1; D unresolved. The V and J ends lost 5 bases and 2 bases respectively, with 9 bases between them. This CDR3 comprises 13 residues. Looked up from germline, CDR1 is SGHAT and CDR2 is FQDESV (reference sequence).

V usage is TRBV7-9 and J usage is TRBJ2-7, with D possibly being TRBD1 (7 bases). Germline V CDR1 and CDR2: SEHNR, FQNEAQ (reference sequence). Trimming shortened V by 0 bases and J by 5 bases, and 14 bases separated the two germline ends. The CDR3 loop spans 15 amino acids. The CDR3, as DNA: TGTGCCAGCAGCTTAGCGGGGGGACAGCATAACGAGCAGTACTTC. It translates to CASSLAGGQHNEQYF.